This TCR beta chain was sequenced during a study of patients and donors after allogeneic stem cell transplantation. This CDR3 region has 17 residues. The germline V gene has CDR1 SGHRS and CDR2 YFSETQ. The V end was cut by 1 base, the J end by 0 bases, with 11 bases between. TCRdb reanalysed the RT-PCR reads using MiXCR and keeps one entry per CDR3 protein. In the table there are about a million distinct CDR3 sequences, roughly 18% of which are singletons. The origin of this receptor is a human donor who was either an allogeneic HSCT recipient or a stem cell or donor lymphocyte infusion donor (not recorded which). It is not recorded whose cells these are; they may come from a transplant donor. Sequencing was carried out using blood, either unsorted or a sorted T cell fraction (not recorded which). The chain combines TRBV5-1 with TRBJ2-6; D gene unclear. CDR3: CASSLPIRSSGANVLTF. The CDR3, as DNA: TGCGCCAGCAGCTTGCCGATTAGAAGCTCTGGGGCCAACGTCCTGACTTTC.